This TCR beta chain was captured in a study of metastatic and nonmetastatic thyroid tumors. At the level of the study: Both malignant and benign thyroid patients supplied peripheral blood and tumor or nodule tissue samples, across which the repertoires of these patients were then compared.

Study outcomes and limitations: It was reportedly found that TCR beta diversity was significantly higher in malignant thyroid tumors than in benign nodules, a difference seen in both blood and tumor samples.

For this clone: Its target is unknown.

Until they underwent thyroid surgery, no patient had received any treatment. In germline, CDR1 is MRHNA, CDR2 SNTAGT. Trimming removed 0 bases from V and 0 bases from J, with 21 bases in between. CDR3 length: 19 residues. The authors' processing: Clinicopathological groups supplied CDR3 differences that were used to build a distant-metastasis classifier for papillary thyroid cancer. TCRdb re-called the PCR reads via MiXCR. The V and J calls were not made by the authors but by TCRdb's processing. The sample has roughly 46,000 clones; approximately 26% are singletons. The TCR was taken from a male donor with papillary thyroid cancer or a benign thyroid nodule (not recorded which). Some clones in this sample may be carry-over from other donors' samples. The V gene is TRBV6-4, the J gene TRBJ2-7; TRBD2 might be the D (7 bases). The sequenced sample consisted of blood. CDR3 amino acids: CASSDSKGGWCGSSYEQYF. Here the CDR3 DNA reads TGTGCCAGCAGTGACTCGAAGGGGGGTTGGTGCGGGAGCTCCTACGAGCAGTACTTC.